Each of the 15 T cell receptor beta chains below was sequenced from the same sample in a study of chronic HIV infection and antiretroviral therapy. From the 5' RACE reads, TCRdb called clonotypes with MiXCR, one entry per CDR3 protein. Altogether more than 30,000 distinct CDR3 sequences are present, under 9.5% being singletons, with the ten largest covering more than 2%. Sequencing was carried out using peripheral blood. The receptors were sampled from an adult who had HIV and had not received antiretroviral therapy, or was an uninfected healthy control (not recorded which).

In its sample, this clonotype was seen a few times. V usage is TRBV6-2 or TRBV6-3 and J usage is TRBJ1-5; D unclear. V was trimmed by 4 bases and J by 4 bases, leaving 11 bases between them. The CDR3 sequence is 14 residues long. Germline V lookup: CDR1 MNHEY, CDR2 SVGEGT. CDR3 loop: CASSFVTGNQPQHF. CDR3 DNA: TGTGCCAGCAGTTTCGTGACGGGAAATCAGCCCCAGCATTTT.

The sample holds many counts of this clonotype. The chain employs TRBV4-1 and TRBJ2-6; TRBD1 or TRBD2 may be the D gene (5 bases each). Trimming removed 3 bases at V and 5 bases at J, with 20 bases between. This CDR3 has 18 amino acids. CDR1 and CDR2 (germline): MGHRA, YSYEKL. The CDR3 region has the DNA TGCGCCAGCAGCCAGACCCGGGACGACGGGGTCCGGGCCAACGTCCTGACTTTC. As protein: CASSQTRDDGVRANVLTF.

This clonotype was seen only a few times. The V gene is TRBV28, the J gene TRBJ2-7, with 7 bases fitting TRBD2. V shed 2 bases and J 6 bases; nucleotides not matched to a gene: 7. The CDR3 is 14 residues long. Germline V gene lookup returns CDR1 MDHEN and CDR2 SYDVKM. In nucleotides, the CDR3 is TGTGCCAGCAGTTTACAAGGGAGGGCCCCCGAGCAGTACTTC. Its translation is CASSLQGRAPEQYF.

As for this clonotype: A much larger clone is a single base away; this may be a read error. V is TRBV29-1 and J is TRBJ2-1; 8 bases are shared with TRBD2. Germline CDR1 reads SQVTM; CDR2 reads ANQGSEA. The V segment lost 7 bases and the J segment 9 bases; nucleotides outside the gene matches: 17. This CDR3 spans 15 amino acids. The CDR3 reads CSAPLLPGLGIEQFF. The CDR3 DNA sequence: TGCAGCGCTCCACTATTGCCGGGACTAGGGATTGAGCAGTTCTTC.

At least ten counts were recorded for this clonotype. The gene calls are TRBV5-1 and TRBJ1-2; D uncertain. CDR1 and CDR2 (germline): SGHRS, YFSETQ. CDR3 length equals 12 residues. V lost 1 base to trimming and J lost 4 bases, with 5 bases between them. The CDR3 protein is CASSLPSYGYTF. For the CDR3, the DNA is TGCGCCAGCAGCTTGCCGAGCTATGGCTACACCTTC.

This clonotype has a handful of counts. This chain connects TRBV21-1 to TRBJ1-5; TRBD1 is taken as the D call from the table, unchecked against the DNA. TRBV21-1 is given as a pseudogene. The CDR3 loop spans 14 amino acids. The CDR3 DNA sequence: TGTGCCAGCAGCAACGAGGGACAGGGCCAGCCCCAGCATTTT. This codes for CASSNEGQGQPQHF.

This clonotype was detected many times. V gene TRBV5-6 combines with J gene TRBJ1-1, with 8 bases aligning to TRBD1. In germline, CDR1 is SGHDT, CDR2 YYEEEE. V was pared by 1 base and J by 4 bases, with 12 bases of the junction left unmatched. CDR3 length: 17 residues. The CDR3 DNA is TGTGCCAGCAGCTTGCAGTTGACAGGGGTGACACGCACTGAAGCTTTCTTT. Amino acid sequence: CASSLQLTGVTRTEAFF.

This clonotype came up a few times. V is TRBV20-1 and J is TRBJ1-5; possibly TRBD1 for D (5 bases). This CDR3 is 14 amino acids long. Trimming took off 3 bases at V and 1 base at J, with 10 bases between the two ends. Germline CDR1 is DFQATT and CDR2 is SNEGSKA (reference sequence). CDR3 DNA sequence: TGCAGTGCTAGTACAGGAATGAGCAATCAGCCCCAGCATTTT. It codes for CSASTGMSNQPQHF.

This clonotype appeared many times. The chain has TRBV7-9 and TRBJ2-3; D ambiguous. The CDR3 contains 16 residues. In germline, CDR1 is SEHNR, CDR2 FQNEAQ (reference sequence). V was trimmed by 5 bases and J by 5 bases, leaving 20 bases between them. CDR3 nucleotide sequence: TGTGCCAGCAGCCTAAATCTCCAGGAATTCATAGATACGCAGTATTTT. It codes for CASSLNLQEFIDTQYF. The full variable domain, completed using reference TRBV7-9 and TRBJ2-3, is DTGVSQNPRHKITKRGQNVTFRCDPISEHNRLYWYRQTLGQGPEFLTYFQNEAQLEKSRLLSDRFSAERPKGSFSTLEIQRTEQGDSAMYLCASSLNLQEFIDTQYFGPGTRLTVL.

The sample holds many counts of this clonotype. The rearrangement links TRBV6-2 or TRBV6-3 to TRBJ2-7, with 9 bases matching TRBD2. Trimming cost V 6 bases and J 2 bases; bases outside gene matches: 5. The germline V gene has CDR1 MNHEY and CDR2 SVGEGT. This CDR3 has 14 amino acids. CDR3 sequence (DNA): TGTGCCAGCAGGGATAGCGGGAGCCCCTACGAGCAGTACTTC. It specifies CASRDSGSPYEQYF.

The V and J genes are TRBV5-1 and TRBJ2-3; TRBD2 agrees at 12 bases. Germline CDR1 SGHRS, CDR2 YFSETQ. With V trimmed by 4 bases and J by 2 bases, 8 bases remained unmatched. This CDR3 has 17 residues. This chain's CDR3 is CASSPGLAGLDTDTQYF. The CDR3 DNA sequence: TGCGCCAGCAGCCCGGGACTAGCGGGTTTAGACACAGATACGCAGTATTTT. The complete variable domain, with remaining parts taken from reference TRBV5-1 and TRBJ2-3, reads KAGVTQTPRYLIKTRGQQVTLSCSPISGHRSVSWYQQTPGQGLQFLFEYFSETQRNKGNFPGRFSGRQFSNSRSEMNVSTLELGDSALYLCASSPGLAGLDTDTQYFGPGTRLTVL.

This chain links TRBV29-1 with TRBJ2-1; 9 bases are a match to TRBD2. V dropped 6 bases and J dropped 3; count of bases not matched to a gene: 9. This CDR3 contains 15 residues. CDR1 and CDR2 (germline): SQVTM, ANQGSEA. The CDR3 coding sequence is TGCAGCGTCATAGCGGGGGCTGCCCACTACAATGAGCAGTTCTTC. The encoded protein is CSVIAGAAHYNEQFF.

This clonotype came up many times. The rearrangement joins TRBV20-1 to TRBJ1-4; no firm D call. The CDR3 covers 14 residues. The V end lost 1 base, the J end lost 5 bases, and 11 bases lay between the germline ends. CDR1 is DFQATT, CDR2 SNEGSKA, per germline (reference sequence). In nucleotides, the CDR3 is TGCAGTGCTAGAGGGCAGGCGGTCAATGAAAAACTGTTTTTT. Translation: CSARGQAVNEKLFF.

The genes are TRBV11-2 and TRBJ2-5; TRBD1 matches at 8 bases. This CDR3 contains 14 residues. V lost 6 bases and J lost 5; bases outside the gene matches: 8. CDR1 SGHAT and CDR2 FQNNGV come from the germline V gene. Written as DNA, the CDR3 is TGTGCCAGCAGGACCCTCAGGGGGCGGGAGACCCAGTACTTC. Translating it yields CASRTLRGRETQYF.

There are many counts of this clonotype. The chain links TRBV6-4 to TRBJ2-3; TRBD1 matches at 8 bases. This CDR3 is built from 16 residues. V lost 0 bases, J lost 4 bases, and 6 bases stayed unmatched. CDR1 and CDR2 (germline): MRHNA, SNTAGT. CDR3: CASSDSPGGESDTQYF. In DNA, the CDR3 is TGTGCCAGCAGTGACTCGCCAGGGGGCGAATCAGATACGCAGTATTTT.